This entry lists 7 T cell receptor beta chains sequenced from one sample in a study of HIV-infected patients and healthy controls. Antiretroviral therapy had run roughly three months, about 14 weeks, before follow-up blood collection. All unsorted peripheral T cells were captured because whole blood was used without fractionation. About 540 ng RNA was reverse transcribed with alpha and beta constant-region primers. Separate chain-specific third strand synthesis with multiplexing indices produced the alpha and beta libraries. A single record per CDR3 protein comes from TCRdb applying MiXCR to the 5' RACE reads. The sample lists about 7,200 distinct CDR3 sequences; under 11% were seen once. The sequences come from blood, collected during antiretroviral therapy. These receptors originate from an adult with HIV infection.

This clonotype is medium-sized by share. The chain couples TRBV4-1 to TRBJ2-1; tentatively, D is TRBD1 (6 bases). This CDR3 is 15 amino acids long. The V gene's germline CDR1 is MGHRA and CDR2 YSYEKL. Trimming removed 3 bases at V and 6 bases at J, with 15 bases between. CDR3 residues: CASSQEPRGGNEQFF. The CDR3 DNA reads TGCGCCAGCAGCCAGGAACCCAGAGGGGGCAATGAGCAGTTCTTC.

By share, this clonotype ranks as medium-sized. The chain couples TRBV12-3 or TRBV12-4 to TRBJ1-2, with D possibly TRBD1 on 5 matching bases. CDR3 size: 15 residues. Trimming removed 6 bases from V and 7 bases from J, with 21 bases in between. The CDR3 DNA follows: TGTGCCAGCAGCCGTGCTACGGGGGTATTTAGTGGCTACACCTTC. Translation: CASSRATGVFSGYTF.

Regarding this clonotype: Since a much larger clone is just one base distant, this may be a read error. The chain recombines TRBV18 with TRBJ1-4, with 7 positions matching TRBD1. The germline gives CDR1 KGHSH, CDR2 LQKENI. The CDR3 length is 15 residues. The CDR3 spells CDSSPGRTGIEKLFF. The CDR3 DNA follows: TGTGACAGCTCACCAGGCCGGACAGGTATAGAAAAACTGTTTTTT.

This clonotype has only a few counts. This chain joins TRBV19 and TRBJ2-2; the D gene could be TRBD1 or TRBD2 (6 bases each). The CDR3 runs 15 residues. Trimming removed 7 bases from V and 7 bases from J, with 19 bases in between. Germline CDR1 LNHDA, CDR2 SQIVND (reference sequence). The DNA of the CDR3 is TGTGCCAGTACCCAGGACAGATTCGGGAGCGGGGAGCTGTTTTTT. Translation gives CASTQDRFGSGELFF.

The chain uses TRBV20-1 and TRBJ2-4; no definite D call. Germline CDR1 is DFQATT and CDR2 is SNEGSKA (reference sequence). The CDR3 contains 16 residues. V dropped 5 bases and J dropped 0 bases, with 17 bases sitting between them. CDR3 protein: CSAGRLRHLAKNIQYF. In nucleotides, the CDR3 is TGCAGTGCTGGACGCTTAAGACACCTAGCCAAAAACATTCAGTACTTC.

In this sample, this clonotype turned up many times. This chain joins TRBV20-1 and TRBJ1-5, with D uncertain. The CDR3 length is 14 residues. CDR1 and CDR2 (germline): DFQATT, SNEGSKA (reference sequence). The ends were cut back, 0 bases at V and 1 base at J, with 7 bases in the middle. The CDR3 region is CSAREGWSNQPQHF. The CDR3, as DNA: TGCAGTGCTAGAGAGGGTTGGAGCAATCAGCCCCAGCATTTT.

This clonotype has only a few counts. V usage is TRBV28 and J usage is TRBJ1-2; no definite D call. This CDR3 has 13 amino acids. CDR1 and CDR2 (germline): MDHEN, SYDVKM. Trimming left V 1 base short and J 8 bases short, with 11 bases between. CDR3 in DNA: TGTGCCAGCAGTTTATTGGAGGGTTGGGGCTACACCTTC. This codes for CASSLLEGWGYTF.